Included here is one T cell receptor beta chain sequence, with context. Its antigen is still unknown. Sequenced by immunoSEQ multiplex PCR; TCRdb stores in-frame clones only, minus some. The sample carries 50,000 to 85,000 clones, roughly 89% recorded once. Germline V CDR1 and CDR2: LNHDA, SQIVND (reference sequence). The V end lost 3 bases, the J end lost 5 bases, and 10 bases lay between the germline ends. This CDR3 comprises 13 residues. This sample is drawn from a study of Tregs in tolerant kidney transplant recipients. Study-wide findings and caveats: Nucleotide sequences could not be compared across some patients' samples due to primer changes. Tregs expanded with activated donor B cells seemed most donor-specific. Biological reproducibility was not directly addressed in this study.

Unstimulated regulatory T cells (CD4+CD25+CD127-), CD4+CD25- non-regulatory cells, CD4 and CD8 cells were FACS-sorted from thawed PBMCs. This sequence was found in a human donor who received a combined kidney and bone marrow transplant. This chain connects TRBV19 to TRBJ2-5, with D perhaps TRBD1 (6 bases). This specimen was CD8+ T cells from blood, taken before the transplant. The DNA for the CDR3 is TGTGCCAGTAGTATTGGGCAGGGGGAGACCCAGTACTTC. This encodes CASSIGQGETQYF.